This T cell receptor (beta chain) was captured by sequencing in a study of T-cell memory formation after mild COVID-19 (dated by TCRdb to the early 2020s). Regarding the complete study: TCR sequence clusters from the two donors were found to be largely donor specific. Two young, previously healthy adult volunteers made up the cohort, one male and one female. T-cell clones expanding and contracting after mild COVID-19 in a couple of donors were tracked by longitudinal TCRalpha and TCRbeta repertoire sequencing.

This clonotype was counted many times. Which antigen it targets is not known. No much larger clonotype is one base removed from it; base qualities were not supplied. Ficoll-Paque density gradient centrifugation was used to isolate PBMCs. The investigation overall reported the following: Balanced CD4/CD8 phenotypes were observed for clones contracting from day 15 to 85, whereas a bias towards CD4+ was observed for a second wave of clones expanding from day 15 to 37. Contracting CD4+ clones turned up mainly in the CM and EM memory subsets, whereas EMRA was where CD8+ clones were enriched. The second-wave clones that peaked on day 37 were not confirmed to be SARS-CoV-2 specific. The study included only a couple of mild cases, and larger cohorts that include severe cases with pre-infection samples were judged to be necessary. Some responding clones were detected in pre-infection memory, suggesting pre-existing cross-reactive memory T cells joined the SARS-CoV-2 response.

These reads were obtained on an Illumina NovaSeq 6000. Using 5'RACE with constant-segment primers, TCRalpha and TCRbeta cDNA libraries were constructed, with sample barcodes and unique molecular identifiers added in the process. RNA was extracted from every sample with Trizol reagent. Library amplification was performed in two PCR steps, and a second sample barcode and Illumina TruSeq adapters were introduced in the second step. The libraries were sequenced on an Illumina NovaSeq using 2 x 150 bp paired-end reads. Regarding the original processing steps: Demultiplexing of reads and collapsing into UMI-guided consensus sequences were performed with migec v1.2.7. Using mixcr v2.1.11, the UMI consensuses were aligned to TRA and TRB V and J templates and assembled into clonotypes. A clonotype was counted as expanded or contracted only if both edgeR and NoisET called the change significant, with noise models trained on biological replicates. For edgeR calls, the thresholds were a false discovery rate-adjusted p below 0.01 and a log2 fold-change of 1. As an exploratory analysis of dynamics, max-normalized trajectories of the 1000 most abundant clonotypes were examined by PCA with hierarchical clustering. Separately sequenced CD4+ and CD8+ repertoires were used to assign the CD4 or CD8 phenotype of responding clones. The public sequencing data were trimmed at Q25 with fastp and processed into clonotypes with MiXCR by TCRdb, which kept only in-frame beta chains. Rows are combined by CDR3 protein, so each entry shows the most common genes and DNA. The V and J calls and clone size come from TCRdb's table, not from the authors' own analysis. Present in this sample are roughly 280,000 distinct CDR3 sequences, 7% to 10% of which were seen just once. Of the sample, approximately 23% is held by the ten largest clones.

At the junction V is shortened by 0 bases and J by 4 bases; bases outside the gene matches: 9. The germline V gene specifies SGHRS as CDR1 and YFSETQ as CDR2. From cysteine to valine, the CDR3 is 17 amino acids long. The DNA shown is the 51-base CDR3, in frame from base 1. Sequences were obtained from PBMCs or a T cell subset sorted from them (not recorded which). The receptor was derived from a young man who had mild COVID-19 (a few samples of this study predate the infection). The sample titles of this study are shuffled in the database, so cell type and time point are left out; the donor was told from shared clones. This receptor chain uses TRBV5-1 and TRBJ2-7; 11 nucleotides in the junction match TRBD1. The DNA sequence is TGCGCCAGCAGCTTGGTACCTGTCGGGACAGGGGGGTACGAGCAGTACGTC. Its translation is CASSLVPVGTGGYEQYV.